Shown below are 8 T cell receptor beta chains from a single sample sequenced in a study of blood T cell repertoires in COVID-19. Only in-frame clones appear in the TCRdb table, and some are missing; sequencing was by immunoSEQ multiplex PCR. The sample contains about 200,000 clones, approximately 84% of which appear only once. The sample comprised peripheral blood. The receptors stem from a woman between 50 and 59 years old with active or convalescent COVID-19.

The chain joins TRBV6-5 to TRBJ2-5, with a possible D match to TRBD1 (6 bases). The germline V gene encodes CDR1 MNHEY and CDR2 SVGAGI. Trimming left V 10 bases short and J 1 base short, with 16 bases between. This CDR3 is 14 amino acids long. This CDR3 is CATNNPGAQETQYF. The DNA for the CDR3 is TGTGCCACCAATAACCCAGGGGCCCAAGAGACCCAGTACTTC.

This clone showed up just a few times. Germline and junction disagree at one end, which may indicate a read error. V is TRBV5-4 and J is TRBJ1-2; no definite D call. The CDR3 extends over 12 amino acids. CDR1 is SGHNT and CDR2 is YYREEE in the germline V gene (reference sequence). CDR3 nucleotide sequence: TGTGCCAGCAGCTGGGGTGGCGGGGAGGGCCACTTC. Protein product: CASSWGGGEGHF.

V is TRBV7-9 and J is TRBJ1-2; 8 positions match TRBD1. The CDR3 contains 14 residues. V dropped 3 bases and J dropped 7; count of bases not matched to a gene: 7. Germline CDR1 reads SEHNR; CDR2 reads FQNEAQ (reference sequence). CDR3 residues: CASSFPDREFGYTF. The CDR3 DNA is TGTGCCAGCAGCTTCCCGGACAGGGAATTTGGCTACACCTTC.

This sequence joins TRBV28 and TRBJ2-1; D is perhaps TRBD2 (6 bases). Deletions cut 7 bases from V and 9 bases from J, with 25 bases between. Germline CDR1 reads MDHEN; CDR2 reads SYDVKM. This CDR3 is 16 amino acids long. CDR3 nucleotide sequence: TGTGCCAGCATCCCGGGACTTTCTCCGATCAGGTCTGAGCAGTTCTTC. Protein sequence: CASIPGLSPIRSEQFF.

This rearrangement joins TRBV19 to TRBJ1-3; 7 bases agree with TRBD1. The CDR3 has 13 amino acids. Trimming cost V 7 bases and J 3 bases; bases outside gene matches: 3. Germline V gene sequence: CDR1 LNHDA, CDR2 SQIVND (reference sequence). The CDR3 DNA is TGTGCCAGTATCGACAGGGTTGGAAACACCATATATTTT. Translated, it gives CASIDRVGNTIYF.

This clone was counted between two and nine times. The rearrangement links TRBV5-1 to TRBJ2-7; D gene uncertain. The CDR3 totals 11 residues. V was cut by 2 bases and J by 4 bases, with 4 bases left in between. Germline assignment: CDR1 SGHRS and CDR2 YFSETQ. CDR3 sequence reads: CASSFSYEQYF. The CDR3 DNA is TGCGCCAGCAGCTTTTCATACGAGCAGTACTTC.

The V gene is TRBV28, the J gene TRBJ2-7; the D is unclear. The V end lost 0 bases, the J end lost 5 bases, and 11 bases lay between the germline ends. The V gene's germline CDR1 is MDHEN and CDR2 SYDVKM. The CDR3 is made up of 14 amino acids. This CDR3 is CASSLWRQRDEQYF. CDR3 nucleotides: TGTGCCAGCAGTTTATGGAGGCAACGCGACGAGCAGTACTTC.

This clone was seen more than once but under ten times. The chain uses TRBV4-1 and TRBJ2-1; D perhaps matches TRBD2 (5 bases). In germline, CDR1 is MGHRA, CDR2 YSYEKL. The length of the CDR3 is 17 residues. V shed 3 bases and J shed 10 bases, with 25 bases lying between them. CDR3 sequence reads: CASSQGITTARGGEQFF. Here the CDR3 DNA reads TGCGCCAGCAGCCAGGGCATAACTACGGCCCGAGGCGGGGAGCAGTTCTTC.